Each of the 17 T cell receptor beta chains below was sequenced from the same sample in a study of CD8 T cells in ankylosing spondylitis. TCRdb recomputed calls from the 5' RACE reads with MiXCR, one row per CDR3 protein. This sample carries some 340,000 distinct CDR3 sequences, roughly 14% of them seen once, and the ten largest clones take approximately 0.99%. Sequencing input: blood, either unsorted or a sorted T cell fraction (not recorded which). The receptors were gathered from a male donor with ankylosing spondylitis or in good health (not recorded which).

The table lists this clonotype with a few counts. The chain recombines TRBV29-1 with TRBJ2-2, with TRBD2 matching over 8 bases. The V gene end was trimmed by 4 bases and the J gene end by 2 bases; junction bases not matched to a gene: 6. Germline-derived CDR1 and CDR2 are SQVTM and ANQGSEA. This CDR3 is built from 15 residues. The CDR3 DNA is TGCAGCGTTGGACCCAGCGGGGGAAACACCGGGGAGCTGTTTTTT. The encoded protein is CSVGPSGGNTGELFF.

CDR3 region: CASSSSRHNSYEQYF. The CDR3 DNA follows: TGTGCCAGCAGCTCAAGCAGACACAACTCCTACGAGCAGTACTTC. The chain joins TRBV7-9 to TRBJ2-7; D gene uncertain. Germline V gene lookup returns CDR1 SEHNR and CDR2 FQNEAQ (reference sequence). This CDR3 has 15 residues. V shed 4 bases and J shed 0 bases, with 13 bases lying between them.

The rearrangement uses TRBV20-1 and TRBJ2-7; D possibly corresponds to TRBD1 (6 bases). V lost 6 bases, J lost 5 bases, and 20 bases lay in between. This CDR3 has 14 amino acids. Germline V gene lookup returns CDR1 DFQATT and CDR2 SNEGSKA (reference sequence). In DNA form, the CDR3 reads TGCAGTGCCCCCGGGGCCGCAGGGGAACACGAGCAGTACTTC. This encodes CSAPGAAGEHEQYF.

V gene TRBV6-5 combines with J gene TRBJ1-2; 11 bases agree with TRBD1. V dropped 2 bases and J dropped 8; count of bases not matched to a gene: 13. The CDR3 extends over 17 amino acids. Germline loops: CDR1 MNHEY, CDR2 SVGAGI. The CDR3 sequence: CASSYHYSGTGGAGYTF. CDR3 in DNA: TGTGCCAGCAGTTACCATTACTCCGGGACAGGGGGTGCCGGCTACACCTTC.

This clonotype was picked up a small number of times. The rearrangement joins TRBV7-2 to TRBJ2-4; weak D call: TRBD2 (6 bases). The length of the CDR3 is 14 residues. The germline V and J ends were trimmed by 4 bases and 6 bases, with 13 bases remaining between them. Germline assignment: CDR1 SGHTA and CDR2 FQGNSA. The CDR3 spells CASSSRGAGNIQYF. The CDR3 DNA reads TGTGCCAGCAGCTCGCGGGGCGCCGGAAACATTCAGTACTTC.

The chain couples TRBV5-5 to TRBJ2-4, with D hard to call. Germline CDR1 SGHKS, CDR2 YYEKEE (reference sequence). V lost 2 bases to trimming and J lost 5 bases, with 2 bases between them. This CDR3 region has 11 residues. This CDR3 reads CASSLQNIQYF. DNA for the CDR3: TGTGCCAGCAGCTTACAAAACATTCAGTACTTC. The whole variable domain, filled in from reference TRBV5-5 and TRBJ2-4, reads DAGVTQSPTHLIKTRGQQVTLRCSPISGHKSVSWYQQVLGQGPQFIFQYYEKEERGRGNFPDRFSARQFPNYSSELNVNALLLGDSALYLCASSLQNIQYFGAGTRLSVL.

This clonotype turned up a few times. The chain couples TRBV15 to TRBJ1-1; D is perhaps TRBD1 (5 bases). The CDR3 covers 16 residues. V was cut by 3 bases and J by 3 bases, with 17 bases left in between. Germline CDR1 LNHNV, CDR2 YYDKDF (reference sequence). Here the CDR3 DNA reads TGTGCCACCAGCAGGGAACCTGGGGGATATGACACTGAAGCTTTCTTT. This encodes CATSREPGGYDTEAFF.

This clonotype showed up just a few times. V is TRBV20-1 and J is TRBJ2-2, with D tentatively TRBD2 (6 bases). From germline, CDR1 is DFQATT and CDR2 SNEGSKA (reference sequence). V lost 3 bases and J 4 bases, leaving 15 bases between the germline ends. The CDR3 runs to 15 residues. DNA of the CDR3: TGCAGTGCTAGTAAGGGGACTTTACGCACCGGGGAGCTGTTTTTT. It yields the protein CSASKGTLRTGELFF.

This clonotype was observed a handful of times. The rearrangement links TRBV4-1 to TRBJ2-3; D gene ambiguous. V lost 2 bases, J lost 4 bases, and 13 bases lay in between. CDR3 size: 15 residues. The germline V gene encodes CDR1 MGHRA and CDR2 YSYEKL. The CDR3 loop is CASSQRLTYPDTQYF. CDR3 bases: TGCGCCAGCAGCCAAAGGTTAACGTATCCAGATACGCAGTATTTT.

In DNA form, the CDR3 reads TGTGCCAGCAGCCAGGGGGCAACTGAAGCTTTCTTT. This codes for CASSQGATEAFF. The chain uses TRBV3-1 and TRBJ1-1; D perhaps matches TRBD1 (6 bases). V dropped 3 bases and J dropped 5 bases, with 7 bases sitting between them. CDR1 and CDR2 (germline): LGHDT, YNNKEL (reference sequence). This CDR3 contains 12 residues.

This clonotype was seen repeatedly, ten times or more. The V and J genes are TRBV12-3 or TRBV12-4 and TRBJ2-2; 7 bases line up with TRBD1. CDR3 length: 15 amino acids. Trimming removed 6 bases from V and 1 base from J; junction bases left unmatched: 5. The CDR3 bases are TGTGCCAGCAGCTCCGACAGGGTGAACACCGGGGAGCTGTTTTTT. It yields the protein CASSSDRVNTGELFF.

This clonotype has a handful of counts. CDR3 DNA sequence: TGTGCCAGCAGCACCGGACTAGCGGACACCGGGGAGCTGTTTTTT. It encodes CASSTGLADTGELFF. This sequence joins TRBV5-4 and TRBJ2-2; 10 bases map to TRBD2. Germline loops: CDR1 SGHNT, CDR2 YYREEE (reference sequence). The CDR3 is 15 residues long. Trimming removed 4 bases from V and 3 bases from J; junction bases left unmatched: 3.

This clonotype has a handful of counts. The chain's CDR3 is CASSITGTSYEQYF. DNA for the CDR3: TGTGCCAGCTCAATTACCGGGACTAGCTACGAGCAGTACTTC. The J gene is TRBJ2-7, the V gene TRBV6-2 or TRBV6-3, with 8 bases fitting TRBD2. There are 14 residues in the CDR3. V was pared by 8 bases and J by 3 bases, with 9 bases of the junction left unmatched. Germline CDR1 is MNHEY and CDR2 is SVGEGT.

This sequence joins TRBV9 and TRBJ2-1; TRBD1 aligns across 10 bases. V gave up 0 bases and J gave up 8 bases; unmatched junction bases: 2. CDR1 SGDLS and CDR2 YYNGEE come from the germline V gene. This CDR3 contains 14 residues. CDR3 coding DNA: TGTGCCAGCAGCGTAGATGGACAGGGGGATGAGCAGTTCTTC. This gives the protein CASSVDGQGDEQFF.

This clonotype was counted only a few times. The J gene is TRBJ1-4, the V gene TRBV28; the D gene is possibly TRBD1 (6 bases). This CDR3 region has 14 residues. CDR1 MDHEN and CDR2 SYDVKM come from the germline V gene. With 2 bases removed from V and 3 bases from J, the gap between germline ends came to 7 bases. CDR3 in DNA: TGTGCCAGCAGTTTAGGGGGGCCTAATGAAAAACTGTTTTTT. Translating it yields CASSLGGPNEKLFF.

The chain recombines TRBV20-1 with TRBJ2-5; 7 bases match TRBD2. This CDR3 contains 15 residues. CDR1 is DFQATT, CDR2 SNEGSKA, per germline (reference sequence). V lost 1 base, J lost 2 bases, and 7 bases stayed unmatched. DNA for the CDR3: TGCAGTGCTAGAGCGGCTAGCGGACTTCAAGAGACCCAGTACTTC. It encodes CSARAASGLQETQYF.

The rearrangement links TRBV9 to TRBJ2-5; 9 nucleotides line up with TRBD1. The CDR3 contains 17 residues. The germline V gene encodes CDR1 SGDLS and CDR2 YYNGEE. The J segment lost 5 bases and the V segment lost 0 bases, leaving 11 bases of the junction unmatched. CDR3 sequence: CASSVGGATGGRETQYF. DNA of the CDR3: TGTGCCAGCAGCGTAGGAGGTGCGACAGGGGGAAGGGAGACCCAGTACTTC.